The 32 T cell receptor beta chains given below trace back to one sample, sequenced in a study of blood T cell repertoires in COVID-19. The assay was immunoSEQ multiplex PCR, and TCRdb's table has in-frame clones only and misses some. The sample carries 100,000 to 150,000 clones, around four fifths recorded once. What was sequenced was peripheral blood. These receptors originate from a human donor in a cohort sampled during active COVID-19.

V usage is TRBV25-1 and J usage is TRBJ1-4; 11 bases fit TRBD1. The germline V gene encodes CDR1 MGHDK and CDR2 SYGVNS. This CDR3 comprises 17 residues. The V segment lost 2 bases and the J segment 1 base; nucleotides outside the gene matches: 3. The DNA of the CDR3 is TGTGCCAGCAGTGAACTGGGGACAGGGGGAACTAATGAAAAACTGTTTTTT. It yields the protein CASSELGTGGTNEKLFF.

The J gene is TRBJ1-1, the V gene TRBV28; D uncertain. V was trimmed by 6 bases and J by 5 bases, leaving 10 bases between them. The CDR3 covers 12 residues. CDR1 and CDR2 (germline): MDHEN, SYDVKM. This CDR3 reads CASRAGGTEAFF. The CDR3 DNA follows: TGTGCCAGCAGGGCAGGTGGGACTGAAGCTTTCTTT.

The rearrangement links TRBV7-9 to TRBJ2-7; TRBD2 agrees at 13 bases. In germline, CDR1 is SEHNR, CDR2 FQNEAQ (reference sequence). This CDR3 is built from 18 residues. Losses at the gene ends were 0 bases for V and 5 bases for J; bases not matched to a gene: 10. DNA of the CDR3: TGTGCCAGCAGCTTAGCGCCCCGACTAGCGGGGGGCATCAACGAGCAGTACTTC. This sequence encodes CASSLAPRLAGGINEQYF.

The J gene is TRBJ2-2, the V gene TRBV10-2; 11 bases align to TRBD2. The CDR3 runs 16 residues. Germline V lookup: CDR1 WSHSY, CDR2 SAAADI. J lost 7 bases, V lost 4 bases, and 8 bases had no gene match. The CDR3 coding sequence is TGCGCCAGCAGTGCCTTAGCGGGGGGGCTTTTCGGGGAGCTGTTTTTT. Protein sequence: CASSALAGGLFGELFF.

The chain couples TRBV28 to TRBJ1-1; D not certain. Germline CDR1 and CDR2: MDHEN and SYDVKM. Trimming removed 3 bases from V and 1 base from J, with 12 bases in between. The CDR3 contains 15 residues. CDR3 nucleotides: TGTGCCAGCAGTTTTGTTATATTCGGGAACACTGAAGCTTTCTTT. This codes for CASSFVIFGNTEAFF.

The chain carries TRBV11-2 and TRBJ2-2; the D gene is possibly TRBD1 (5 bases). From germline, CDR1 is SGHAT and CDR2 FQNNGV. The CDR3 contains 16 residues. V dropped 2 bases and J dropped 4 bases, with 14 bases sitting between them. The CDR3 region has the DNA TGTGCCAGCAGCTTAATTCGACAGTCCGCCACCGGGGAGCTGTTTTTT. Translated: CASSLIRQSATGELFF.

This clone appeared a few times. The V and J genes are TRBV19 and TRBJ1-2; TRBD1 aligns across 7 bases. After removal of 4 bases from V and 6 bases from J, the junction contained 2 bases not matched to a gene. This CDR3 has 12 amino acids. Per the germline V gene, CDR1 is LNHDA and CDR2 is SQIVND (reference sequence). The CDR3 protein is CASSNRGHGYTF. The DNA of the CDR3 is TGTGCCAGTAGTAACAGGGGCCATGGCTACACCTTC.

The CDR3, as DNA: TGCGCCAGCAGTCTTATCGGGGGTCCTGGGGCCAACGTCCTGACTTTC. This translates into CASSLIGGPGANVLTF. The genes are TRBV4-1 and TRBJ2-6; a possible D gene is TRBD2 (6 bases). CDR3 length equals 16 residues. The germline V gene has CDR1 MGHRA and CDR2 YSYEKL. V was trimmed by 6 bases and J by 2 bases, leaving 14 bases between them.

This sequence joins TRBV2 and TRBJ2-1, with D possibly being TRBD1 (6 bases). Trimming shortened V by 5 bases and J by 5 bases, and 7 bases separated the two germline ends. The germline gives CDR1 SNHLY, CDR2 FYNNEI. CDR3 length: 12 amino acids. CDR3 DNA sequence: TGTGCCAGCAGTTACAGGGACAATGAGCAGTTCTTC. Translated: CASSYRDNEQFF.

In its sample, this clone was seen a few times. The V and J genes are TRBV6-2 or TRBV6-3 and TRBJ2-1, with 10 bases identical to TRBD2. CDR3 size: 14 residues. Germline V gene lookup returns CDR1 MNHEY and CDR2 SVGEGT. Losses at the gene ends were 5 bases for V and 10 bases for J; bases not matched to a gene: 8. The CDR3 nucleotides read TGTGCCAGCAGTCCCGGGACTAGCGATCGGGAGCAGTTCTTC. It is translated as CASSPGTSDREQFF.

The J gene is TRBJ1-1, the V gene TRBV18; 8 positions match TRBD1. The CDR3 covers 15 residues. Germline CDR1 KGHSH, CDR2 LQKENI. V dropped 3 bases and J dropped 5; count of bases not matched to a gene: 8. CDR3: CASSPQTGGRTEAFF. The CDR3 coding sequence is TGTGCCAGCTCACCTCAAACAGGGGGGCGGACTGAAGCTTTCTTT.

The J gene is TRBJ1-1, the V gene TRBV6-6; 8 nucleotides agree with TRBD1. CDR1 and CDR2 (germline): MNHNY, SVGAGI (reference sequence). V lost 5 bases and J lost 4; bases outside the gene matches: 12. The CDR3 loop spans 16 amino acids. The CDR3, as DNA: TGTGCCAGCAGTCGATCGACAGGGGAGGCCGCCACTGAAGCTTTCTTT. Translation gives CASSRSTGEAATEAFF.

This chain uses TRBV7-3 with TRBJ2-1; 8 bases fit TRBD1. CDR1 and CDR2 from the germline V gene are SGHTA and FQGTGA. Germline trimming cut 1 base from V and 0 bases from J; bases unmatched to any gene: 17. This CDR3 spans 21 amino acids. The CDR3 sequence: CASSLNHRLGEDRDSYNEQFF. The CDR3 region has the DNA TGTGCCAGCAGCTTAAACCACCGTCTCGGCGAGGACAGGGACTCCTACAATGAGCAGTTCTTC.

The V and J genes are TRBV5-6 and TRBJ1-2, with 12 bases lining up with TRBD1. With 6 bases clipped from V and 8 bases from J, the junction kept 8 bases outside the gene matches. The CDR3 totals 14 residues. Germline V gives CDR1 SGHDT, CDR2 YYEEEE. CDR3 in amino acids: CASTIRDRGLGYTF. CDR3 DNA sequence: TGTGCCAGCACTATCCGGGACAGGGGGCTCGGCTACACCTTC.

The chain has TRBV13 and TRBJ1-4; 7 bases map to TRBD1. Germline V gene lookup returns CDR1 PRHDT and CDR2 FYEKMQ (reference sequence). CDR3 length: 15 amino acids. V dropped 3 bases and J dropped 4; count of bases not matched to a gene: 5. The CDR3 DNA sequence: TGTGCCAGCAGCTTCCGACAGGGTGTTAATGAAAAACTGTTTTTT. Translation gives CASSFRQGVNEKLFF.

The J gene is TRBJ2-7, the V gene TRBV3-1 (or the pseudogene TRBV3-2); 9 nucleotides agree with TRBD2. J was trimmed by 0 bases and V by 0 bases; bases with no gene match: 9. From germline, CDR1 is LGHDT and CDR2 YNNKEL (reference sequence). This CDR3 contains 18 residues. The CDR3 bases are TGTGCCAGCAGCCAAGATCCGAGGCTAGCGGGATTCTCCTACGAGCAGTACTTC. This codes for CASSQDPRLAGFSYEQYF.

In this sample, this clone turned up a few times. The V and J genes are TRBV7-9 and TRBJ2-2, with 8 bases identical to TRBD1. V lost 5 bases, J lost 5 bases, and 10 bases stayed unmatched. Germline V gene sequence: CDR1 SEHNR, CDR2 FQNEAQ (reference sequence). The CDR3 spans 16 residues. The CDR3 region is CASSRVPGQATGELFF. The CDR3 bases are TGTGCCAGCAGCCGAGTCCCGGGACAGGCTACCGGGGAGCTGTTTTTT. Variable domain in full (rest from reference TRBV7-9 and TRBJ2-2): DTGVSQNPRHKITKRGQNVTFRCDPISEHNRLYWYRQTLGQGPEFLTYFQNEAQLEKSRLLSDRFSAERPKGSFSTLEIQRTEQGDSAMYLCASSRVPGQATGELFFGEGSRLTVL.

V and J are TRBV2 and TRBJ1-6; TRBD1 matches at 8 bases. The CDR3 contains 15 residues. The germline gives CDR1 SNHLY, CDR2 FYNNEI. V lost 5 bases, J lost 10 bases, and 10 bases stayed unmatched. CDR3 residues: CASSRSDRGRSPLHF. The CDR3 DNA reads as TGTGCCAGCAGTCGGTCCGACAGGGGCCGGTCACCCCTCCACTTT.

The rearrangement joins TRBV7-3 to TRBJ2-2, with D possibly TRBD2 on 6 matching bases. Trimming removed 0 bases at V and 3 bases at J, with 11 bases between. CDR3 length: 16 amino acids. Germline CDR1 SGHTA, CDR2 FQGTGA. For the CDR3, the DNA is TGTGCCAGCAGCTTAACCTCTAGCGACCACACCGGGGAGCTGTTTTTT. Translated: CASSLTSSDHTGELFF.

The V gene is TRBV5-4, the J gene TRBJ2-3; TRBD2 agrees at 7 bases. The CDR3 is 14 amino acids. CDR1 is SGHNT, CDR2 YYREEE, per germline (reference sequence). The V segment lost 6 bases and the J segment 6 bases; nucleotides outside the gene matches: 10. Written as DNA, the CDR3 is TGTGCCAGCAACAGCGGGGTTGGTCGGGATACGCAGTATTTT. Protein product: CASNSGVGRDTQYF.

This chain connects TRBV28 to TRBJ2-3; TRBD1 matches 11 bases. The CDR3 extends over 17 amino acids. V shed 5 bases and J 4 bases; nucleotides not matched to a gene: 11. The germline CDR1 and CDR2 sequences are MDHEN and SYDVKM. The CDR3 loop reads CASSPPRTGGLADTQYF. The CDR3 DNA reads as TGTGCCAGCAGTCCCCCCCGGACAGGGGGCTTGGCAGATACGCAGTATTTT. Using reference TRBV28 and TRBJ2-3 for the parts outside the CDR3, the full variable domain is DVKVTQSSRYLVKRTGEKVFLECVQDMDHENMFWYRQDPGLGLRLIYFSYDVKMKEKGDIPEGYSVSREKKERFSLILESASTNQTSMYLCASSPPRTGGLADTQYFGPGTRLTVL.

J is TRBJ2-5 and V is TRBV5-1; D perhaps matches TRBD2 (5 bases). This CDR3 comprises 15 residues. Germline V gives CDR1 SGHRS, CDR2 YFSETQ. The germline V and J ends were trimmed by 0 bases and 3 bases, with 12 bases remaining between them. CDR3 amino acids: CASSLGRSGKETQYF. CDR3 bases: TGCGCCAGCAGCTTGGGTAGGAGCGGAAAAGAGACCCAGTACTTC.

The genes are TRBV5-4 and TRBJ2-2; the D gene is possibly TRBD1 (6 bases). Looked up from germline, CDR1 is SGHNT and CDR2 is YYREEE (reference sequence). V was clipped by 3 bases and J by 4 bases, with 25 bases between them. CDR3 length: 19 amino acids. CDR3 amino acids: CASSYRWGNRVEGTGELFF. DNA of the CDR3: TGTGCCAGCAGCTATAGGTGGGGGAACAGGGTAGAGGGCACCGGGGAGCTGTTTTTT.

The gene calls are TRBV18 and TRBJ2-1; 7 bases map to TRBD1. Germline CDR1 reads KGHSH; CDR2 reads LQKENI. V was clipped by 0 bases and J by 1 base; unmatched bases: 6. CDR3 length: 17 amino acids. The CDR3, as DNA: TGTGCCAGCTCACCACCAGGGGGCGTGAGGTCCTACAATGAGCAGTTCTTC. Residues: CASSPPGGVRSYNEQFF.

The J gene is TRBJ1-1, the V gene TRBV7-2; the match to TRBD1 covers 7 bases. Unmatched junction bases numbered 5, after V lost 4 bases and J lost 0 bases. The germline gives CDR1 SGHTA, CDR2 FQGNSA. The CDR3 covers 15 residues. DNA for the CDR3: TGTGCCAGCAGCTCCCCGGACAGGCTGAACACTGAAGCTTTCTTT. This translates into CASSSPDRLNTEAFF.

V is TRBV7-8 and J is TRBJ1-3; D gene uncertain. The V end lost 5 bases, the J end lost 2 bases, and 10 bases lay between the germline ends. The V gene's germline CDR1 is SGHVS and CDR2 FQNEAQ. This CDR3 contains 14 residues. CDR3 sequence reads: CASSPRAAGNTIYF. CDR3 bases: TGTGCCAGCAGCCCCCGAGCTGCTGGAAACACCATATATTTT.

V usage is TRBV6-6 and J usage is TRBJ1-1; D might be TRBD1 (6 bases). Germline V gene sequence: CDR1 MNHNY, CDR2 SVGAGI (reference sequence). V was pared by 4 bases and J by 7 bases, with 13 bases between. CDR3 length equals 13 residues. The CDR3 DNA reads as TGTGCCAGCAGTTTCAACAGGGATGGTGAAGCTTTCTTT. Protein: CASSFNRDGEAFF.

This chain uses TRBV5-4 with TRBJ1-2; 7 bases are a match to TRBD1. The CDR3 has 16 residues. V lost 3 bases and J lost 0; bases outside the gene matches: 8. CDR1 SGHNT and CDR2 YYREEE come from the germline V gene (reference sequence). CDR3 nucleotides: TGTGCCAGCAGCTCCGGACAGGTCCGGGCTAACTATGGCTACACCTTC. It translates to CASSSGQVRANYGYTF.

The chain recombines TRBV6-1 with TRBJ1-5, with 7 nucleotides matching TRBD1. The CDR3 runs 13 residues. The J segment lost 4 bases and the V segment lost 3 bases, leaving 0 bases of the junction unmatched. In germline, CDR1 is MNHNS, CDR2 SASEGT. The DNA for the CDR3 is TGTGCCAGCAGTGAGGACAGGAATCAGCCCCAGCATTTT. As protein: CASSEDRNQPQHF.

The CDR3 DNA reads TGTGCCAGCTCATCCGGCGGGCAGGGGAGTAGCACTGAAGCTTTCTTT. It specifies CASSSGGQGSSTEAFF. The chain combines TRBV18 with TRBJ1-1, with a possible D match to TRBD1 (6 bases). Looked up from germline, CDR1 is KGHSH and CDR2 is LQKENI. The CDR3 totals 16 residues. V shed 5 bases and J shed 4 bases, with 20 bases lying between them.

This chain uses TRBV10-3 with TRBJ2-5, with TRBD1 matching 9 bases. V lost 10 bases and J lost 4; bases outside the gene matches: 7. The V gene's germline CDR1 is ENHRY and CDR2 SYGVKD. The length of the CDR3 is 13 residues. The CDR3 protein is CATRDRARETQYF. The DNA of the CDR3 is TGTGCCACCCGGGACAGGGCACGAGAGACCCAGTACTTC.

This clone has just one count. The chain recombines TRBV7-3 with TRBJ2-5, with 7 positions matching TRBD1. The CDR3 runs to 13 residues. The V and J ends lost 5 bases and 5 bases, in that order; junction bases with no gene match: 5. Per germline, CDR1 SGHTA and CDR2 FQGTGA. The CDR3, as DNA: TGTGCCAGCAGCCAATACAGGGGTGAGACCCAGTACTTC. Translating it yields CASSQYRGETQYF.